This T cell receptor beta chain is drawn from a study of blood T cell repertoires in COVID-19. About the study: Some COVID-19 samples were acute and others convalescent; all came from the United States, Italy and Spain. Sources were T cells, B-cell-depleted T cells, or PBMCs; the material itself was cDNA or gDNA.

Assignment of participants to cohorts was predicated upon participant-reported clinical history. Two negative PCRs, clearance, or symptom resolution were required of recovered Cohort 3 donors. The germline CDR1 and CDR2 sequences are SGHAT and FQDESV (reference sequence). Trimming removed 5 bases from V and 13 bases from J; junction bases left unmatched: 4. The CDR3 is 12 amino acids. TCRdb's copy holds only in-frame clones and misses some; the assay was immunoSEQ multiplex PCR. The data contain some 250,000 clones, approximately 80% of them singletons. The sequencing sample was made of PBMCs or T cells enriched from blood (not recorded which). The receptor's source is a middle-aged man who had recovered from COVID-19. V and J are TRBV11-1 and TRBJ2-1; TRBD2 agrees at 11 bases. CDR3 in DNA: TGTGCCAGCAGCCAGACTAGCGGGATACAGTTCTTC. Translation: CASSQTSGIQFF.